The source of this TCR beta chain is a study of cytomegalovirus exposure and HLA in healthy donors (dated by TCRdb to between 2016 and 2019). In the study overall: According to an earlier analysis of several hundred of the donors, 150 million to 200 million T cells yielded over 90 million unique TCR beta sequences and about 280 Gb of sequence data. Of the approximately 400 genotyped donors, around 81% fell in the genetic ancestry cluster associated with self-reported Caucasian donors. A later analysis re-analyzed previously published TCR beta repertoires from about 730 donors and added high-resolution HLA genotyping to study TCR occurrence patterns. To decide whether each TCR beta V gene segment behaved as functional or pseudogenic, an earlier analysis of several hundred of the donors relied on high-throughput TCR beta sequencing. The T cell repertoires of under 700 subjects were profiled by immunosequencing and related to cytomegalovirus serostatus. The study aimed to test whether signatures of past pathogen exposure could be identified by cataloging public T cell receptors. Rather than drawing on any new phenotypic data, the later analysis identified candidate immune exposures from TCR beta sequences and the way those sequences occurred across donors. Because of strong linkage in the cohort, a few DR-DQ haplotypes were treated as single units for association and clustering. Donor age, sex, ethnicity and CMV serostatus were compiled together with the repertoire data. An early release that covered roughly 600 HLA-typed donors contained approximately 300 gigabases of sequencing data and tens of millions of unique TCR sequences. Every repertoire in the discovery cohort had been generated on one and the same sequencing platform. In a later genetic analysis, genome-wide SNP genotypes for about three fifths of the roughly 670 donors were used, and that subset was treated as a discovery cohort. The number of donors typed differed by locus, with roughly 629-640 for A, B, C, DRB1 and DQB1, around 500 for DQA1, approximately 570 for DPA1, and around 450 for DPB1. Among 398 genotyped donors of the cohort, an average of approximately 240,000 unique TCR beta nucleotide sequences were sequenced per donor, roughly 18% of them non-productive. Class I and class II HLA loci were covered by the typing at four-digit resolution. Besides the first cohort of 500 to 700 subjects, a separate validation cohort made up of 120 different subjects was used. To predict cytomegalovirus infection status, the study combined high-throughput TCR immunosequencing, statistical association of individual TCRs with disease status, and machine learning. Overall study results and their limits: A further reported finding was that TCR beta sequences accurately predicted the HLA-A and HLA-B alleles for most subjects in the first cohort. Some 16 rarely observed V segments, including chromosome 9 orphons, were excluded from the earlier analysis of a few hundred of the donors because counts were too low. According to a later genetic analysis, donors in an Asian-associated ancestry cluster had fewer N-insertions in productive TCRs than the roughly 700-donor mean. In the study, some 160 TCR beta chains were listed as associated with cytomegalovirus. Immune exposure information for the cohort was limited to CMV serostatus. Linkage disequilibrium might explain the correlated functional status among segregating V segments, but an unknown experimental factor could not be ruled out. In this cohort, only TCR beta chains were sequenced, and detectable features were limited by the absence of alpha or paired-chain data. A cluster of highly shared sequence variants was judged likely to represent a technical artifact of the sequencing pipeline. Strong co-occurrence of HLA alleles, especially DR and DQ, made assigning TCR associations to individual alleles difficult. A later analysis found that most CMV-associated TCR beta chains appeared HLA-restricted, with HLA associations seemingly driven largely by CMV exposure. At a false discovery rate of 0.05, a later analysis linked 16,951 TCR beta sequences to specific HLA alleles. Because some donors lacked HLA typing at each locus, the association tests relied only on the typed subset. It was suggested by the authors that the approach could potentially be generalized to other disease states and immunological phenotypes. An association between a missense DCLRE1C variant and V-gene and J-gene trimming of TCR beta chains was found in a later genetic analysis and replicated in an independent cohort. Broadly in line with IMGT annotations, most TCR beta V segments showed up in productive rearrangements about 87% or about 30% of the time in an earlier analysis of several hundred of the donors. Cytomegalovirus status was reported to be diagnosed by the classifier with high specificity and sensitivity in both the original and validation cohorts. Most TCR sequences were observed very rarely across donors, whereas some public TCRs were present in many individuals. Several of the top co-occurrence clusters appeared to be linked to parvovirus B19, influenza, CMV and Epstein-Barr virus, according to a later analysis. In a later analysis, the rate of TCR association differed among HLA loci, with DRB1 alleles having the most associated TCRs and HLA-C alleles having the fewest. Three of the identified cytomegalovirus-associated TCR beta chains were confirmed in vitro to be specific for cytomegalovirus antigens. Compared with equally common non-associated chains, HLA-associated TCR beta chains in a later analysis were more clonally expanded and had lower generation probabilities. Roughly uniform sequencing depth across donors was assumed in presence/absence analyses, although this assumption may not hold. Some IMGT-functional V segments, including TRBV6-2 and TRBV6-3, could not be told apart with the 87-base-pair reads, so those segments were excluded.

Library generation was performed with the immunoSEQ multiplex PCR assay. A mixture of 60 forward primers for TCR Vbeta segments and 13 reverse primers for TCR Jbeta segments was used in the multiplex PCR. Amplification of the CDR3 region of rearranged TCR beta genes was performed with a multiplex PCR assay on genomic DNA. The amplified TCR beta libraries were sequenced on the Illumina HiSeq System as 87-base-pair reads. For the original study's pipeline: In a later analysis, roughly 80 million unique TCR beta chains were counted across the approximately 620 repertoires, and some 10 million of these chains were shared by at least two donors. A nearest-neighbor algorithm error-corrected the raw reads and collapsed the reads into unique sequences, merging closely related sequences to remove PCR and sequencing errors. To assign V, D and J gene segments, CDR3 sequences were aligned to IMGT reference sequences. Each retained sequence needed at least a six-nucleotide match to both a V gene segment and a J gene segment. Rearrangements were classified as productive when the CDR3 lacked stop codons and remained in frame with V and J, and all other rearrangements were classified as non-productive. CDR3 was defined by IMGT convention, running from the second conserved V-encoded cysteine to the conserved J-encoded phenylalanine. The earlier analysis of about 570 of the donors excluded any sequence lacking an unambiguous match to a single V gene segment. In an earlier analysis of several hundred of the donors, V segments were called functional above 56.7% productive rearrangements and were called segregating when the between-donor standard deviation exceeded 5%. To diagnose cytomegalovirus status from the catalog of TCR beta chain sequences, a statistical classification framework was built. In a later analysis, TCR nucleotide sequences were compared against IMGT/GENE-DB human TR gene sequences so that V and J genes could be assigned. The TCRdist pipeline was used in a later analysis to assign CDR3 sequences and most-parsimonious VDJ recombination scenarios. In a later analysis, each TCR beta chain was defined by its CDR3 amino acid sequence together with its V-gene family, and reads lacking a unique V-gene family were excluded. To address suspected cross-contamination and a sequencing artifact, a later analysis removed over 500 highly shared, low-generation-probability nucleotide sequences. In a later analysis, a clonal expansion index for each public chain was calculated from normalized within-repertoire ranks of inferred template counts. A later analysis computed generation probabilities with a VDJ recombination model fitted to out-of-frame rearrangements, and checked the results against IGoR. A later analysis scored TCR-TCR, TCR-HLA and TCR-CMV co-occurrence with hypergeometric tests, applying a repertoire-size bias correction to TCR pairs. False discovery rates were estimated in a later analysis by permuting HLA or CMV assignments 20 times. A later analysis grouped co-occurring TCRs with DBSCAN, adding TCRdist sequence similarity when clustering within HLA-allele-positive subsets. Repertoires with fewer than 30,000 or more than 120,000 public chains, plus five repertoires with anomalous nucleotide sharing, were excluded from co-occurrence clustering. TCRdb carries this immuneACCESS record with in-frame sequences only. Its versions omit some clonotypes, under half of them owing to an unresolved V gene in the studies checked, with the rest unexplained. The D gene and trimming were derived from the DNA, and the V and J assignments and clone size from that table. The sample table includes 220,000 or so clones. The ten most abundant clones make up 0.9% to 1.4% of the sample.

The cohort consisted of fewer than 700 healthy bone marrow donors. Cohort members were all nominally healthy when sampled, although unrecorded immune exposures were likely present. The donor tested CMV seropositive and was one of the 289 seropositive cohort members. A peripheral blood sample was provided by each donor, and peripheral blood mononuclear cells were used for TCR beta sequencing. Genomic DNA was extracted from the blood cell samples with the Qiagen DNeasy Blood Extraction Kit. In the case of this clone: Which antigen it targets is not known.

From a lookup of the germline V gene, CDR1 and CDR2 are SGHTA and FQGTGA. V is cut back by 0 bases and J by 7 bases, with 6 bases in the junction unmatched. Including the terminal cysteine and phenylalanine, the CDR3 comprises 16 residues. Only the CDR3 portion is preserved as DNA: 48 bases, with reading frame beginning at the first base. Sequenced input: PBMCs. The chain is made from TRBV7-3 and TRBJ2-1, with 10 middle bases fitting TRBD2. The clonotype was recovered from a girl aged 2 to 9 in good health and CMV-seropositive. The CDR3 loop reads CASSLTLAGAGNEQFF. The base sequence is TGTGCCAGCAGCTTAACGCTAGCGGGAGCGGGGAATGAGCAGTTCTTC.